The source of this T cell receptor (beta chain) is a study of blood T cells in healthy people across ages. Ten or more counts support this clonotype. Antigen unknown. The CDR3 covers 15 residues. Germline V gene sequence: CDR1 DFQATT, CDR2 SNEGSKA (reference sequence). The V end lost 5 bases, the J end lost 5 bases, and 19 bases lay between the germline ends. The study recruited healthy Caucasian donors from Russia who were aged about 6 to 90. A minimum of 6 micrograms of total RNA was extracted per sample. Alongside a J-beta primer mix, a sample-barcoded 5' primer served in a second PCR lasting about 7 to 11 cycles. TCRdb reprocessed the 5' RACE reads via MiXCR and lists one record per CDR3 protein. Of around 1.7 million distinct CDR3 sequences listed, 28% are singletons. General study points: Greater diversity and more naive CD4+ cells were seen in long-lived donors than in aged donors.

The J gene is TRBJ2-1, the V gene TRBV20-1, with TRBD2 as a possible D gene (7 bases). The material sequenced was blood. This TCR was recovered from a woman under 40 in good health. CDR3 DNA: TGCAGTGCTGGGGGCGGTGCGGGAGCGAACAATGAGCAGTTCTTC. This gives the protein CSAGGGAGANNEQFF.